This T cell receptor (beta chain) was identified during a study of OX40 agonist ivuxolimab in advanced cancers. For the wider study: Ivuxolimab was an agonistic, fully human IgG2 monoclonal antibody directed against OX40 (CD134), a costimulatory receptor. Of the roughly 50 dose-escalation patients, hepatocellular carcinoma was present in 19, melanoma in roughly 15, renal cell carcinoma in 9 and head and neck cancer in 9. Intravenous ivuxolimab was administered to patients every 2 weeks at six dose levels: 0.01, 0.1, 0.3, 1.5, 3 and 10 mg/kg. Patients were allowed to have had prior anti-PD-1, anti-PD-L1 or anti-CTLA-4 therapy, and more than 30% of the dose-escalation patients had previously received checkpoint inhibitors. Peripheral TCRbeta sequencing was intended to test whether TCR sequence diversity was altered and clonal T-cell expansion was caused by ivuxolimab. A male proportion of nearly 85% and a mean age of roughly 55 years, ranging from roughly 23 to 79, were recorded for the dose-escalation cohort. Three dose-escalation patients achieved partial responses, one with hepatocellular carcinoma and two with cutaneous melanoma. The paper describes the monotherapy dose-escalation part (N of about 54 patients) of the phase I trial of ivuxolimab. What the research found in general, with its limitations: Partial responders in the 0.1-3.0 mg/kg groups had among the lowest normalized peripheral clonal expansion, especially among CD8+ T cells. Which antigens the clonally expanded peripheral T cells were specific for was not determined. Low levels of normalized T-cell clonal expansion were also shown by some nonresponding patients. At doses of 0.1 to 3.0 mg/kg, clonal expansion of both CD4+ and CD8+ blood T cells was observed from baseline to week 6. After ivuxolimab, more expanded clones were found on average in CD8+ T cells than in CD4+ T cells.

Genomic DNA was extracted from sorted cells for sequencing of the TCRbeta CDR3 region. The immunoSEQ Assay was used to sequence the TCRbeta CDR3 regions. TCRdb obtained this table from immuneACCESS and retained in-frame rearrangements with V and J assigned. These tables miss some clones; where compared with another copy, unresolved V genes account for less than half of the shortfall, and the remainder is unexplained. The sample has 50,000 to 70,000 clones on record, approximately 80% of them singletons. Approximately 4% of the sample rests with the top ten. The CDR3, from cysteine to phenylalanine, totals 14 residues. Solely the CDR3 DNA is kept, with 42 bases framed from the first base. Germline trimming: 2 bases from V, 6 bases from J; junction bases outside gene matches: 0. Reading the germline V gene gives CDR1 MNHEY and CDR2 SVGAGI. Turning to this clone: Its target antigen remains unknown. No base qualities exist here, and no much larger clone lies one base off it.

Patients with a history of autoimmune disease or receiving systemic immunosuppression were excluded from the trial. Peripheral blood for TCR sequencing was collected from all dose cohorts at baseline, on cycle 4 day 1, and on cycle 7 day 1. Samples were obtained from an open-label, multicenter, first-in-human phase I dose-escalation trial of ivuxolimab. The trial enrolled adults with locally advanced or metastatic head and neck squamous cell, hepatocellular, melanoma or renal cell carcinoma. Before TCR sequencing, CD4+ T cells and CD8+ T cells were sorted from peripheral blood as separate populations.

The chain is made from TRBV6-5 and TRBJ2-2; 10 bases in between match TRBD1. Source: CD4+ or CD8+ T cells sorted from blood, taken in a trial of the OX40 agonist ivuxolimab. The sequence was collected from an adult with an advanced solid tumor such as melanoma, head and neck, liver or kidney cancer. The DNA sequence is given as TGTGCCAGCAGTTACGGGACAGGGGCCGGGGAGCTGTTTTTT. This sequence encodes CASSYGTGAGELFF.